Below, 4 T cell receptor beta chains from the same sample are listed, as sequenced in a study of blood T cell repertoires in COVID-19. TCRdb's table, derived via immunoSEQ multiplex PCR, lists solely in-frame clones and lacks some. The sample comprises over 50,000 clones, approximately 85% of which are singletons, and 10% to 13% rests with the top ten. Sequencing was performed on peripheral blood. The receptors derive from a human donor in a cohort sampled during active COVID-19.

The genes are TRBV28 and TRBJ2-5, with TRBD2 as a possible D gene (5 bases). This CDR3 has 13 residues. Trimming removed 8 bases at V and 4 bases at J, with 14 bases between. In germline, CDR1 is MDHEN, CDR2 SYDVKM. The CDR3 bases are TGTGCCAGCGGGGTTGGAGGCAGAGAGACCCAGTACTTC. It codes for CASGVGGRETQYF.

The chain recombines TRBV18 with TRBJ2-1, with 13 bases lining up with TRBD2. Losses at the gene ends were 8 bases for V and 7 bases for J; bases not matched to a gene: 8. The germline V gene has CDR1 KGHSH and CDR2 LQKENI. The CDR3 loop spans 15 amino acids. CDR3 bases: TGTGCCAGCGGTCCGGGACTAGCGGGACTAAATGAGCAGTTCTTC. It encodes CASGPGLAGLNEQFF.

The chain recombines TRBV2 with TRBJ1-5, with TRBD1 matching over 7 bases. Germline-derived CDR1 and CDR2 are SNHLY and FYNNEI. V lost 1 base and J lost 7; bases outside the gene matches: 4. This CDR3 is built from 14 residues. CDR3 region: CASSEGQGEQPQHF. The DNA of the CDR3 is TGTGCCAGCAGTGAAGGACAGGGCGAGCAGCCCCAGCATTTT.

The CDR3, as DNA: TGTGCCAGCAGTGTATTAGCATCCGGGACTAGGGGAGAGCAGTACTTC. Its translation: CASSVLASGTRGEQYF. V gene TRBV6-1 combines with J gene TRBJ2-7, with 8 bases fitting TRBD2. V was clipped by 4 bases and J by 7 bases; unmatched bases: 15. This CDR3 has 16 residues. Germline V gene lookup returns CDR1 MNHNS and CDR2 SASEGT.